This TCR beta chain is drawn from a study of cytomegalovirus exposure and HLA in healthy donors. General study points: Association of fewer than 20,000 TCR beta sequences with HLA alleles was found at 0.05 false discovery rate in a later analysis. TCR beta chains numbering some 150 were designated cytomegalovirus-associated. Sequencing depth roughly uniform across donors was assumed in presence/absence analyses. It was reported that TCR beta sequences correctly inferred the HLA-A and HLA-B alleles for most subjects.

As for this clone: Its antigen remains unknown.

The ends lost 2 bases at V and 6 bases at J; junction bases unmatched: 10. Germline assignment: CDR1 MNHEY and CDR2 SVGAGI. This CDR3 is built from 16 residues. In the PCR, 60 Vbeta and 13 Jbeta primers were used. Data came from immunoSEQ multiplex PCR; TCRdb stores just in-frame clones and leaves some out. The table shows 150,000 to 200,000 clones, with roughly 90% occurring only once. This rearrangement joins TRBV6-5 to TRBJ2-3, with 8 bases fitting TRBD2. The specimen sequenced was PBMCs. This receptor was identified in a girl in the first two years of life in good health and CMV-seronegative. CDR3 residues: CASSYARGGGLDTQYF. The CDR3 coding sequence is TGTGCCAGCAGTTACGCTCGGGGCGGGGGGCTCGATACGCAGTATTTT.